These 15 T cell receptor beta chains were all obtained from the same sample, sequenced in a study of blood T cell repertoires in COVID-19 (dated by TCRdb to between 2020 and 2021). Library preparation used the immunoSEQ multiplex PCR assay. The clones in this table, taken by TCRdb from immuneACCESS, are in-frame only. Not every clone is retained; where verified, under half of the shortfall comes from an unresolved V gene, and the cause of the rest is unknown. Recorded for this sample are more than 400,000 clones; roughly 91% of them occurred a single time. The ten largest clonotypes hold 0.6% of the sample. Sequenced sample: PBMCs or T cells enriched from blood (not recorded which). These receptors all come from a man in his late teens or twenties who had recovered from COVID-19.

Comment on this clone: Additional DNA sequences in this sample encode the identical CDR3. The CDR3, as DNA: TGTGCCAGTAGTATAGGGGGCAGCAATCAGCCCCAGCATTTT. Translating it yields CASSIGGSNQPQHF. The V call is TRBV19, the J call TRBJ1-5, with D maybe TRBD1 (5 bases). This CDR3 spans 14 amino acids. Germline V gene lookup returns CDR1 LNHDA and CDR2 SQIVND (reference sequence). Deletions cut 1 base from V and 1 base from J, with 5 bases between. The whole variable domain, remainder taken from reference TRBV19 and TRBJ1-5, is DGGITQSPKYLFRKEGQNVTLSCEQNLNHDAMYWYRQDPGQGLRLIYYSQIVNDFQKGDIAEGYSVSREKKESFPLTVTSAQKNPTAFYLCASSIGGSNQPQHFGDGTRLSIL.

This sequence joins TRBV5-1 and TRBJ1-2; the match to TRBD1 covers 7 bases. There are 13 residues in the CDR3. V shed 4 bases and J 3 bases; nucleotides not matched to a gene: 3. Germline-derived CDR1 and CDR2 are SGHRS and YFSETQ. The CDR3 region has the DNA TGCGCCAGCAGCGTTACAGGGGACTATGGCTACACCTTC. Amino acid sequence: CASSVTGDYGYTF.

This clone was recorded a few times. The chain carries TRBV2 and TRBJ1-4; D may be TRBD1 (5 bases). V was trimmed by 3 bases and J by 7 bases, leaving 12 bases between them. The germline V gene encodes CDR1 SNHLY and CDR2 FYNNEI. This CDR3 has 14 amino acids. The CDR3 nucleotides read TGTGCCAGCAGTGACCCGGGGACTCCTGAAAAACTGTTTTTT. Translation gives CASSDPGTPEKLFF. Full variable domain (outside the CDR3, taken from reference TRBV2 and TRBJ1-4): EPEVTQTPSHQVTQMGQEVILRCVPISNHLYFYWYRQILGQKVEFLVSFYNNEISEKSEIFDDQFSVERPDGSNFTLKIRSTKLEDSAMYFCASSDPGTPEKLFFGSGTQLSVL.

The gene calls are TRBV9 and TRBJ2-5; 8 bases are a match to TRBD2. The CDR3 loop spans 15 amino acids. Germline CDR1 reads SGDLS; CDR2 reads YYNGEE. V shed 3 bases and J 2 bases; nucleotides not matched to a gene: 6. The CDR3 region is CASSAGTRGQETQYF. Written as DNA, the CDR3 is TGTGCCAGCAGCGCCGGGACTAGAGGGCAAGAGACCCAGTACTTC.

This rearrangement joins TRBV12-3 or TRBV12-4 to TRBJ2-2; 7 bases are shared with TRBD1. The CDR3 extends over 13 amino acids. V was pared by 6 bases and J by 4 bases, with 2 bases of the junction left unmatched. Written as DNA, the CDR3 is TGTGCCAGCAGGACAGGGTTCACCGGGGAGCTGTTTTTT. It codes for CASRTGFTGELFF.

V and J are TRBV7-9 and TRBJ2-2, with D possibly TRBD1 on 6 matching bases. The CDR3 extends over 16 amino acids. From germline, CDR1 is SEHNR and CDR2 FQNEAQ (reference sequence). The ends were cut back, 5 bases at V and 3 bases at J, with 16 bases in the middle. The CDR3 loop is CASSVWGLEHTGELFF. The DNA for the CDR3 is TGTGCCAGCAGCGTCTGGGGGCTAGAGCACACCGGGGAGCTGTTTTTT.

The chain combines TRBV10-2 with TRBJ2-7; D perhaps matches TRBD2 (5 bases). The CDR3 loop spans 17 amino acids. Germline V CDR1 and CDR2: WSHSY, SAAADI. Between the trimmed V and J ends, which lost 7 bases and 5 bases, there was a span of 27 bases. CDR3 loop: CASTLGLASSYMNEQYF. In DNA form, the CDR3 reads TGCGCCAGCACCCTAGGACTGGCCTCCTCTTATATGAACGAGCAGTACTTC.

The CDR3 spells CASSLWRGGPHNEQFF. The CDR3 DNA reads TGTGCCAGCAGCCTCTGGCGGGGGGGCCCTCACAATGAGCAGTTCTTC. The chain has TRBV3-1 (or the pseudogene TRBV3-2) and TRBJ2-1; 9 bases fit TRBD2. From germline, CDR1 is LGHDT and CDR2 YNNKEL (reference sequence). The CDR3 consists of 16 residues. V lost 4 bases, J lost 5 bases, and 9 bases stayed unmatched.

The rearrangement links TRBV6-5 to TRBJ2-2; D ambiguous. Germline CDR1 reads MNHEY; CDR2 reads SVGAGI. The CDR3 covers 13 residues. Trimming removed 7 bases at V and 3 bases at J, with 9 bases between. This CDR3 reads CASTNSYTGELFF. The CDR3 bases are TGTGCCAGCACTAACAGTTACACCGGGGAGCTGTTTTTT.

The chain joins TRBV4-1 to TRBJ1-5; a possible D gene is TRBD1 (6 bases). V was trimmed by 3 bases and J by 6 bases, leaving 12 bases between them. CDR3 length equals 14 residues. Germline V gene sequence: CDR1 MGHRA, CDR2 YSYEKL. Here the CDR3 DNA reads TGCGCCAGCAGCCAGGACAGTTCAGGTCAGCCCCAGCATTTT. Amino acids: CASSQDSSGQPQHF.

With regard to this clone: This sample includes further DNA sequences coding for the same CDR3. This sequence joins TRBV9 and TRBJ2-7; a possible D gene is TRBD1 (6 bases). Germline V gene lookup returns CDR1 SGDLS and CDR2 YYNGEE. The CDR3 has 15 amino acids. V was trimmed by 0 bases and J by 3 bases, leaving 13 bases between them. The CDR3 spells CASSVGGTGNYEQYF. The CDR3 DNA follows: TGTGCCAGCAGCGTAGGGGGTACAGGGAACTACGAGCAGTACTTC. The full variable domain, in which reference TRBV9 and TRBJ2-7 provide the parts outside the CDR3, is DSGVTQTPKHLITATGQRVTLRCSPRSGDLSVYWYQQSLDQGLQFLIQYYNGEERAKGNILERFSAQQFPDLHSELNLSSLELGDSALYFCASSVGGTGNYEQYFGPGTRLTVT.

The chain has TRBV5-1 and TRBJ2-1; 8 bases align to TRBD2. CDR3 size: 16 residues. The V gene's germline CDR1 is SGHRS and CDR2 YFSETQ. V dropped 4 bases and J dropped 6; count of bases not matched to a gene: 12. This CDR3 is CASSQTPGLAGNEQFF. CDR3 DNA sequence: TGCGCCAGCAGCCAAACCCCCGGGCTAGCGGGCAATGAGCAGTTCTTC.

V and J are TRBV6-5 and TRBJ1-1; no clear D. Germline CDR1 and CDR2: MNHEY and SVGAGI. Trimming cost V 2 bases and J 3 bases, with 10 bases left between them. This CDR3 region has 14 residues. The CDR3 nucleotides are TGTGCCAGCAGTTACCGGGCCGGGGACACTGAAGCTTTCTTT. It specifies CASSYRAGDTEAFF.

CDR3 residues: CASRIEGNTIYF. The CDR3 nucleotides are TGTGCCAGCAGGATAGAGGGAAACACCATATATTTT. The rearrangement joins TRBV7-9 to TRBJ1-3, with D uncertain. CDR1 SEHNR and CDR2 FQNEAQ come from the germline V gene (reference sequence). This CDR3 comprises 12 residues. Trimming took off 6 bases at V and 4 bases at J, with 7 bases between the two ends.

This chain links TRBV14 with TRBJ2-1; D gene uncertain. The V gene lost 1 base and the J gene lost 9 bases, with 10 bases spanning the gap. Germline CDR1 SGHDN, CDR2 FVKESK. The length of the CDR3 is 13 residues. The CDR3 nucleotides read TGTGCCAGCAGCCAAGTATCAGGTGCTGAGCAGTTCTTC. It translates to CASSQVSGAEQFF.